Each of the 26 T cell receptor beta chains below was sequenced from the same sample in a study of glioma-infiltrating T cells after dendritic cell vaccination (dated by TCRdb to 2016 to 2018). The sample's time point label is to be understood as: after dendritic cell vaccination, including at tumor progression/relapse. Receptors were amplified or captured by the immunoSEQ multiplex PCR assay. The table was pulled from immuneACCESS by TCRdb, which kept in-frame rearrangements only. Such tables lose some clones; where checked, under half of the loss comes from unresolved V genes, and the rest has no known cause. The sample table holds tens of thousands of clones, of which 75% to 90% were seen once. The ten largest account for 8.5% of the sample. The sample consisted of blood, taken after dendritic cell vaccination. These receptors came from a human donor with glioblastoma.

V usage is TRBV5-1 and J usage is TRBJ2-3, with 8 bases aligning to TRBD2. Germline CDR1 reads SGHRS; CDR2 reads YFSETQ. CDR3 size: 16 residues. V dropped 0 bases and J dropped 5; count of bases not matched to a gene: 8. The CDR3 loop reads CASSLEAGGRRDTQYF. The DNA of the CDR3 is TGCGCCAGCAGCTTGGAGGCGGGAGGCCGGAGAGATACGCAGTATTTT.

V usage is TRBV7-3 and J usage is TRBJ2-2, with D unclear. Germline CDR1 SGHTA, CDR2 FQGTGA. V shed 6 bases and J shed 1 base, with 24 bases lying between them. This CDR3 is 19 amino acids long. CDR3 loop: CASRLTPLRRHRNTGELFF. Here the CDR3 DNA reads TGTGCCAGCAGACTGACCCCCCTACGCAGACACCGGAACACCGGGGAGCTGTTTTTT.

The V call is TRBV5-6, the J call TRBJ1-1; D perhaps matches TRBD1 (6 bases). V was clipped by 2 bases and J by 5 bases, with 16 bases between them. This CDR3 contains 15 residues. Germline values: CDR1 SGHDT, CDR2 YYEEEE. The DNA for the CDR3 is TGTGCCAGCAGCTTTATTGGGGGACAAGATACTGAAGCTTTCTTT. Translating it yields CASSFIGGQDTEAFF.

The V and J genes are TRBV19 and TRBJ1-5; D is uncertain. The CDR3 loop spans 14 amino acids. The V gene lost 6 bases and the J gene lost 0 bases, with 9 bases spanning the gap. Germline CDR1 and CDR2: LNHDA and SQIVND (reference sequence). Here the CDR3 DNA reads TGTGCCAGTAGGACTGTAAATAGCAATCAGCCCCAGCATTTT. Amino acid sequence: CASRTVNSNQPQHF.

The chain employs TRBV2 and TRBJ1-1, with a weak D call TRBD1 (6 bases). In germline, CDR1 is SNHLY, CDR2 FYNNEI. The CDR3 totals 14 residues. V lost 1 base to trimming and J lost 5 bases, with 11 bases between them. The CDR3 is CASSEGTGTTEAFF. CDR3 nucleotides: TGTGCCAGCAGTGAAGGTACAGGGACGACTGAAGCTTTCTTT.

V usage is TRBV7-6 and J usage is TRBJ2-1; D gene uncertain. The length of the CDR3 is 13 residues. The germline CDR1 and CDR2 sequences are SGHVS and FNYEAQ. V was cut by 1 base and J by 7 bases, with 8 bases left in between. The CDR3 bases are TGTGCCAGCAGCTTAGAAGCCACGAATGAGCAGTTCTTC. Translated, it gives CASSLEATNEQFF.

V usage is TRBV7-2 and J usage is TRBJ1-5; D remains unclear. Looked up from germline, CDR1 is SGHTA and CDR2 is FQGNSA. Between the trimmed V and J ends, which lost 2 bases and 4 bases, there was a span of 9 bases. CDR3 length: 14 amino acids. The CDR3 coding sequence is TGTGCCAGCAGCTTAATAGGGAGGAATCAGCCCCAGCATTTT. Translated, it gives CASSLIGRNQPQHF.

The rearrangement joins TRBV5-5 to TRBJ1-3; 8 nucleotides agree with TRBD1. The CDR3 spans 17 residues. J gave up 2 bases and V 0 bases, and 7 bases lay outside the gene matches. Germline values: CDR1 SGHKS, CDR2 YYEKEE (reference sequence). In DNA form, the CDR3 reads TGTGCCAGCAGCTTGGTCCCATGGACAGGGACTGGAAACACCATATATTTT. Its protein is CASSLVPWTGTGNTIYF.

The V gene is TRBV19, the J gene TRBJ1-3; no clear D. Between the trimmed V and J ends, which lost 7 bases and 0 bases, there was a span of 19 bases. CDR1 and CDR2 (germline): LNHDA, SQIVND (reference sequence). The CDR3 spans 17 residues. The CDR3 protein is CASTWQANRFSGNTIYF. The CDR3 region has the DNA TGTGCCAGTACGTGGCAGGCGAATCGATTCTCTGGAAACACCATATATTTT.

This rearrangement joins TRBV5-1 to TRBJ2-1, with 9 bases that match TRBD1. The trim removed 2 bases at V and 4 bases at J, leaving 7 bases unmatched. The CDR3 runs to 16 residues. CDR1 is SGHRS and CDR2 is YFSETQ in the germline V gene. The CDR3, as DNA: TGCGCCAGCAGCTTTGGGACAGGGCCGGATTACAATGAGCAGTTCTTC. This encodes CASSFGTGPDYNEQFF. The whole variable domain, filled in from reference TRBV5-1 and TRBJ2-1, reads KAGVTQTPRYLIKTRGQQVTLSCSPISGHRSVSWYQQTPGQGLQFLFEYFSETQRNKGNFPGRFSGRQFSNSRSEMNVSTLELGDSALYLCASSFGTGPDYNEQFFGPGTRLTVL.

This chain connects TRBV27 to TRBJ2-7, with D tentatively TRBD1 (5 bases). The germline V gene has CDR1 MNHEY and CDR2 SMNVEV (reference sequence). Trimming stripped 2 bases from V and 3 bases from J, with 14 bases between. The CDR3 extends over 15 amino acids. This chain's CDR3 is CASSLTGQGRYEQYF. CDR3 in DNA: TGTGCCAGCAGTTTAACGGGCCAGGGCCGCTACGAGCAGTACTTC.

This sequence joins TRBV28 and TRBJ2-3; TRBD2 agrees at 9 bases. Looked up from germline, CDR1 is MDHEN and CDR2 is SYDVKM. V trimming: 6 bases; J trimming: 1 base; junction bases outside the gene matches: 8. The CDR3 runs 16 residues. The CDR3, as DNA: TGTGCCAGCAGCCCTCAGTTAGCGGGGGGCACAGATACGCAGTATTTT. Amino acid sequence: CASSPQLAGGTDTQYF.

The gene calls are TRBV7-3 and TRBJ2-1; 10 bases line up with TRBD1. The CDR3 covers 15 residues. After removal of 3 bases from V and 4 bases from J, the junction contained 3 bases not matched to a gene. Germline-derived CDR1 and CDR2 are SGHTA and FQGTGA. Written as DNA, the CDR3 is TGTGCCAGCAGCTTCGACAGGGGGCCTTACAATGAGCAGTTCTTC. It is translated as CASSFDRGPYNEQFF.

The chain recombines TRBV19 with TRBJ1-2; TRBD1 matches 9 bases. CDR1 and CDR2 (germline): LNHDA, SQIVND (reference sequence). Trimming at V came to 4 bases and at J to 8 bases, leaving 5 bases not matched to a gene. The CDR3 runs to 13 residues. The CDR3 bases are TGTGCCAGTAGTAAACAGGGGGCGGAAGGCTACACCTTC. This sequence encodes CASSKQGAEGYTF. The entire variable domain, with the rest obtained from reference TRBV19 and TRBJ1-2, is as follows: DGGITQSPKYLFRKEGQNVTLSCEQNLNHDAMYWYRQDPGQGLRLIYYSQIVNDFQKGDIAEGYSVSREKKESFPLTVTSAQKNPTAFYLCASSKQGAEGYTFGSGTRLTVV.

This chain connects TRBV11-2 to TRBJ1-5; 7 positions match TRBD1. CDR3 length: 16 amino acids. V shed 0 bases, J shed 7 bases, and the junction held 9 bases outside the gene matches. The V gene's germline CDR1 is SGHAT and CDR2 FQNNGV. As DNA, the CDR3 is TGTGCCAGCAGCTTAGACCGGACAGGCTCTAGGCAGCCCCAGCATTTT. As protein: CASSLDRTGSRQPQHF.

CDR3 sequence: CASSDLGLAGFNPGELFF. In nucleotides, the CDR3 is TGTGCCAGCAGTGATTTGGGACTAGCGGGTTTTAATCCCGGGGAGCTGTTTTTT. The chain joins TRBV25-1 to TRBJ2-2; 12 bases align to TRBD2. Unmatched junction bases numbered 11, after V lost 3 bases and J lost 6 bases. The CDR3 length is 18 residues. Germline V gene lookup returns CDR1 MGHDK and CDR2 SYGVNS. The full variable domain, its missing parts supplied by reference TRBV25-1 and TRBJ2-2, is EADIYQTPRYLVIGTGKKITLECSQTMGHDKMYWYQQDPGMELHLIHYSYGVNSTEKGDLSSESTVSRIRTEHFPLTLESARPSHTSQYLCASSDLGLAGFNPGELFFGEGSRLTVL.

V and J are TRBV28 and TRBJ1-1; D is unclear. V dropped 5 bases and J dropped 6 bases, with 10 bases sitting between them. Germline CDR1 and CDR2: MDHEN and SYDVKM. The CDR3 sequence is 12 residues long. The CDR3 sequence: CASSPVQSEAFF. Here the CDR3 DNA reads TGTGCCAGCAGTCCCGTACAGTCTGAAGCTTTCTTT.

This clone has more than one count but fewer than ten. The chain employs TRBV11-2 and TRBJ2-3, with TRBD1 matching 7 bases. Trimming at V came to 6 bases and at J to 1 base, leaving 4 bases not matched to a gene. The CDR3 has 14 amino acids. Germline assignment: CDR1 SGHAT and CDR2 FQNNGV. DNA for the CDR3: TGTGCCAGCAGACGGGACAGACGCACAGATACGCAGTATTTT. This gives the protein CASRRDRRTDTQYF.

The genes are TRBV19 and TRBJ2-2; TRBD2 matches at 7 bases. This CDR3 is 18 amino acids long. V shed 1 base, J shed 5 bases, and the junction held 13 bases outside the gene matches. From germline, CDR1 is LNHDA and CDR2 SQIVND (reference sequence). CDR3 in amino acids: CASSIVLRGRVWTGELFF. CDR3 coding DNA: TGTGCCAGTAGTATAGTACTGCGGGGGAGAGTGTGGACCGGGGAGCTGTTTTTT.

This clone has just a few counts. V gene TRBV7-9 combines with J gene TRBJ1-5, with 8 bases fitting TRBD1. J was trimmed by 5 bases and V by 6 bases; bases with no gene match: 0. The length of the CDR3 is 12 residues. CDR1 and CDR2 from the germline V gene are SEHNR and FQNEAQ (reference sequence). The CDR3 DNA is TGTGCCAGCAGGACAGGGGATCAGCCCCAGCATTTT. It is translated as CASRTGDQPQHF. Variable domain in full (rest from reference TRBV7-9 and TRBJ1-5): DTGVSQNPRHKITKRGQNVTFRCDPISEHNRLYWYRQTLGQGPEFLTYFQNEAQLEKSRLLSDRFSAERPKGSFSTLEIQRTEQGDSAMYLCASRTGDQPQHFGDGTRLSIL.

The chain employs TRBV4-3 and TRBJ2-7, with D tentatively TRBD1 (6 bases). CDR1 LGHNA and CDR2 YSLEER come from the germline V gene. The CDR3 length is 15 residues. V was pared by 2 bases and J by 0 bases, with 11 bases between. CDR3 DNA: TGCGCCAGCAGCCAACGGACAGAACCCTCCTACGAGCAGTACTTC. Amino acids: CASSQRTEPSYEQYF.

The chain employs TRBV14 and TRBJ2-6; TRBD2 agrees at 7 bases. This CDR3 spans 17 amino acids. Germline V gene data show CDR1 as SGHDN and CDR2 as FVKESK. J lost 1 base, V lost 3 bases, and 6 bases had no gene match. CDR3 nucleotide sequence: TGTGCCAGCAGCCACTGGGAGGGACTGTCTGGGGCCAACGTCCTGACTTTC. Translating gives CASSHWEGLSGANVLTF.

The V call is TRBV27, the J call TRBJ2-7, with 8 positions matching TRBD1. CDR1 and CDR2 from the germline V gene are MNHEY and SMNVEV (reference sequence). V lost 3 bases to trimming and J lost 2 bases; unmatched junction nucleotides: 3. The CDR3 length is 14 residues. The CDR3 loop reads CASSFSQGAYEQYF. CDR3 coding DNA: TGTGCCAGCAGTTTCTCACAGGGGGCCTACGAGCAGTACTTC.

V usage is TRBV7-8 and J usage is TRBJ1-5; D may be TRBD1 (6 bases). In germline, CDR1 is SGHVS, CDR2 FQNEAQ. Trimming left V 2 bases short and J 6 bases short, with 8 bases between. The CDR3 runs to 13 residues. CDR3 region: CASSLQGPQPQHF. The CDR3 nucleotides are TGTGCCAGCAGCTTACAGGGGCCTCAGCCCCAGCATTTT.

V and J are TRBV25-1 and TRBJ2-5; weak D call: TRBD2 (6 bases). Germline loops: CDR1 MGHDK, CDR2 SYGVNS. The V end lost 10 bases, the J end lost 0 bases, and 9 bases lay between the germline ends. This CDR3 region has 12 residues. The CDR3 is CATGLNQETQYF. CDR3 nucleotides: TGTGCCACGGGACTGAACCAAGAGACCCAGTACTTC.

In DNA, the CDR3 is TGTGCCAGCAGCCTCGGGACAGGGACCTACGAGCAGTACTTC. Its translation is CASSLGTGTYEQYF. The rearrangement links TRBV7-9 to TRBJ2-5; 9 nucleotides align to TRBD1. Judging by the DNA end, TRBJ2-7 fits better; the J call may be wrong. The germline V gene encodes CDR1 SEHNR and CDR2 FQNEAQ (reference sequence). The CDR3 length is 14 residues.